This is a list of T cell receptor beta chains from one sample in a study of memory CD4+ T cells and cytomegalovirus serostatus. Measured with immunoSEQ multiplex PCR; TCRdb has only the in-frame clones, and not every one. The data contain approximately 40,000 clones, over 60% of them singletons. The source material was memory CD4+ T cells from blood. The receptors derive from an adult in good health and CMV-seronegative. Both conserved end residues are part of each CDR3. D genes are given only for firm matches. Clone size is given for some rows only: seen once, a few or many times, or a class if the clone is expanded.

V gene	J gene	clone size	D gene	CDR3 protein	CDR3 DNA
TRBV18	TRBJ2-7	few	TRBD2	CASSPPASGDYEQYF	TGTGCCAGCTCACCACCGGCTAGCGGGGACTACGAGCAGTACTTC
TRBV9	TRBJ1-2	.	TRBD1	CASSVGQGNYGYTF	TGTGCCAGCAGCGTAGGACAGGGGAACTATGGCTACACCTTC
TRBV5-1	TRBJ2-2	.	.	CASSLEGNTGELFF	TGCGCCAGCAGCTTGGAAGGAAACACCGGGGAGCTGTTTTTT
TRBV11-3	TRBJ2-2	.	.	CASSLSLTPTGELFF	TGTGCCAGCAGCTTATCCCTGACCCCCACCGGGGAGCTGTTTTTT
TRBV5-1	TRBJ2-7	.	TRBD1	CASSLWDRGYEQYF	TGCGCCAGCAGCTTGTGGGACAGGGGCTACGAGCAGTACTTC
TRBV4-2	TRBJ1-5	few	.	CASSQGTVDNQPQHF	TGTGCCAGCAGCCAAGGGACAGTAGACAATCAGCCCCAGCATTTT
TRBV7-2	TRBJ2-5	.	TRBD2	CASSRASGGAEETQYF	TGTGCCAGCAGTCGAGCTAGCGGGGGGGCCGAAGAGACCCAGTACTTC
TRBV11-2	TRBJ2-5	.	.	CASSRGAGETQYF	TGTGCCAGCAGCCGGGGGGCCGGGGAGACCCAGTACTTC
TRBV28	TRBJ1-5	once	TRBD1	CASSLTSGGSNQPQHF	TGTGCCAGCAGTTTAACTTCAGGGGGAAGCAATCAGCCCCAGCATTTT
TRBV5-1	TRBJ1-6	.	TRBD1	CASSYWTGGSNSPLHF	TGCGCCAGCAGCTATTGGACAGGGGGCAGTAATTCACCCCTCCACTTT
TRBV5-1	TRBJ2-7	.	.	CASSPGRGSYEQYF	TGCGCCAGCAGCCCCGGGCGGGGTTCCTACGAGCAGTACTTC
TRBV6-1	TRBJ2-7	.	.	CASSEGKSSYEQYF	TGTGCCAGCAGTGAAGGGAAAAGCTCCTACGAGCAGTACTTC
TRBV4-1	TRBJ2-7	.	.	CASSQAGLPFSEQYF	TGCGCCAGCAGCCAGGCGGGACTCCCTTTTTCCGAGCAGTACTTC
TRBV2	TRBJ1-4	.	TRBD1	CATRDSTATNEKLFF	TGTGCCACCCGGGACAGTACTGCAACTAATGAAAAACTGTTTTTT
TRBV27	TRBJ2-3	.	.	CASLSQGVNTQYF	TGTGCCAGCCTAAGTCAGGGCGTAAATACGCAGTATTTT
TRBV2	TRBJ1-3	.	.	CASVKGGASGNTIYF	TGTGCCAGCGTTAAAGGGGGAGCCTCTGGAAACACCATATATTTT
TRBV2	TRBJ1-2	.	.	CASSGQGVNYGYTF	TGTGCCAGCAGTGGACAAGGAGTCAACTATGGCTACACCTTC
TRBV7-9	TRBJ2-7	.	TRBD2	CASSLSGGYEQYF	TGTGCCAGCAGCTTAAGCGGGGGTTACGAGCAGTACTTC
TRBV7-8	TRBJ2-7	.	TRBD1	CASSLGSLGRDREAEQYF	TGTGCCAGCAGCTTAGGGTCGTTGGGCCGGGACAGGGAGGCCGAGCAGTACTTC
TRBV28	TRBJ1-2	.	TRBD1	CASSFSLGTGIYGYTF	TGTGCCAGCAGTTTTAGTCTAGGGACAGGGATTTACGGCTACACCTTC
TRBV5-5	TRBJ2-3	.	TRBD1	CASSRSAGTGSTDTQYF	TGTGCCAGCAGCCGTTCTGCCGGGACAGGGAGCACAGATACGCAGTATTTT
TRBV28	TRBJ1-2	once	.	CASSSMSGTGHGGYTF	TGTGCCAGCAGTTCCATGTCAGGGACTGGTCATGGCGGCTACACCTTC
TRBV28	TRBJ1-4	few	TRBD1	CASKTDTGQGVREKLFF	TGTGCCAGCAAGACGGACACCGGACAGGGGGTACGGGAAAAACTGTTTTTT
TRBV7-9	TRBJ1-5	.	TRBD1	CASSPGTAQPQHF	TGTGCCAGCAGCCCCGGGACAGCCCAGCCCCAGCATTTT
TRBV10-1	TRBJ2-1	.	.	CASSEIPGTEQFF	TGCGCCAGCAGTGAAATCCCTGGAACAGAGCAGTTCTTC